The 10 T cell receptor beta chains reported below all come from one sample, sequenced in a study of cytomegalovirus exposure and HLA in healthy donors. Repertoires were generated with immunoSEQ multiplex PCR, while TCRdb's copy carries only in-frame clones and drops some. This sample has under 140,000 clones, with around 90% found just once. The source material was PBMCs. The receptors shown here come from a woman aged 18 to 35 in good health and CMV-seronegative.

The CDR3 nucleotides read TGTGCCAGCAGTTATTCCTCACAGGGGCATGGCTACACCTTC. Translating it yields CASSYSSQGHGYTF. This chain connects TRBV6-5 to TRBJ1-2, with 7 bases matching TRBD1. After removal of 3 bases from V and 6 bases from J, the junction contained 7 bases not matched to a gene. The germline gives CDR1 MNHEY, CDR2 SVGAGI. This CDR3 has 14 amino acids.

The rearrangement links TRBV5-4 to TRBJ2-1; D is unresolved. Germline V gene data show CDR1 as SGHNT and CDR2 as YYREEE (reference sequence). The CDR3 contains 15 residues. Trimming removed 0 bases from V and 6 bases from J, with 13 bases in between. CDR3 DNA sequence: TGTGCCAGCAGCTTGGCAAACCAGCCGGGCAATGAGCAGTTCTTC. It is translated as CASSLANQPGNEQFF.

This clone appeared a few times. This chain joins TRBV5-1 and TRBJ1-4, with TRBD1 as a possible D gene (5 bases). Trimming pared 0 bases from V and 5 bases from J, leaving 14 bases between. Germline CDR1 reads SGHRS; CDR2 reads YFSETQ. This CDR3 is built from 16 residues. The CDR3 region has the DNA TGCGCCAGCAGCTTGGTCGGCGGGGGTGTAAATGAAAAACTGTTTTTT. This sequence encodes CASSLVGGGVNEKLFF. The full variable domain, rest sourced from reference TRBV5-1 and TRBJ1-4, is KAGVTQTPRYLIKTRGQQVTLSCSPISGHRSVSWYQQTPGQGLQFLFEYFSETQRNKGNFPGRFSGRQFSNSRSEMNVSTLELGDSALYLCASSLVGGGVNEKLFFGSGTQLSVL.

The CDR3 DNA sequence: TGTGCCAGCAGTGAAGGGTCCGGACAGGGGTATGAAAAACTGTTTTTT. Amino acids: CASSEGSGQGYEKLFF. The chain couples TRBV6-1 to TRBJ1-4, with TRBD1 matching over 9 bases. The CDR3 is 16 amino acids. Germline CDR1 MNHNS, CDR2 SASEGT. J lost 6 bases, V lost 1 base, and 6 bases had no gene match.

This sequence joins TRBV27 and TRBJ1-2, with no clear D. The CDR3 length is 14 residues. The V gene lost 5 bases and the J gene lost 4 bases, with 14 bases spanning the gap. The V gene's germline CDR1 is MNHEY and CDR2 SMNVEV (reference sequence). This CDR3 is CASSQVWATYGYTF. DNA for the CDR3: TGTGCCAGCAGTCAAGTATGGGCAACCTATGGCTACACCTTC.

The chain has TRBV4-2 and TRBJ2-2; 9 positions match TRBD1. The CDR3 is made up of 17 amino acids. The V and J ends lost 3 bases and 2 bases, in that order; junction bases with no gene match: 7. The germline gives CDR1 LGHNA, CDR2 YNFKEQ. Here the CDR3 DNA reads TGTGCCAGCAGCCAGGAACAGGGGGCGCGTAACACCGGGGAGCTGTTTTTT. Its protein is CASSQEQGARNTGELFF.

The V call is TRBV29-1, the J call TRBJ2-3; 9 nucleotides align to TRBD1. After removal of 6 bases from V and 4 bases from J, the junction contained 8 bases not matched to a gene. Germline-derived CDR1 and CDR2 are SQVTM and ANQGSEA. The CDR3 is 14 amino acids. Here the CDR3 DNA reads TGCAGCGTCCCGACGGACAGGGGACCAGATACGCAGTATTTT. Protein: CSVPTDRGPDTQYF.

J is TRBJ2-3 and V is TRBV9, with D perhaps TRBD1 (5 bases). CDR1 and CDR2 (germline): SGDLS, YYNGEE. The CDR3 consists of 14 residues. Trimming took 0 bases from V and 5 from J, leaving 10 bases between them. The CDR3 region is CASSVDGAVDTQYF. The CDR3 region has the DNA TGTGCCAGCAGCGTAGATGGGGCCGTAGATACGCAGTATTTT. The full variable domain, its missing parts supplied by reference TRBV9 and TRBJ2-3, is DSGVTQTPKHLITATGQRVTLRCSPRSGDLSVYWYQQSLDQGLQFLIQYYNGEERAKGNILERFSAQQFPDLHSELNLSSLELGDSALYFCASSVDGAVDTQYFGPGTRLTVL.

The chain couples TRBV15 to TRBJ2-7, with 11 bases matching TRBD1. V shed 3 bases, J shed 4 bases, and the junction held 11 bases outside the gene matches. Germline V gene sequence: CDR1 LNHNV, CDR2 YYDKDF (reference sequence). The CDR3 totals 17 residues. The CDR3 DNA sequence: TGTGCCACCAGCAGGGAGCCGCGGACAGGGGGCAGGTACGAGCAGTACTTC. This codes for CATSREPRTGGRYEQYF.

In DNA, the CDR3 is TGTGCCAGTAGTATAACGGACGATGGGAGCAATGAGCAGTTCTTC. Translation: CASSITDDGSNEQFF. V usage is TRBV19 and J usage is TRBJ2-1, with D maybe TRBD2 (5 bases). V was cut by 2 bases and J by 6 bases, with 14 bases left in between. The CDR3 runs 15 residues. Looked up from germline, CDR1 is LNHDA and CDR2 is SQIVND (reference sequence).